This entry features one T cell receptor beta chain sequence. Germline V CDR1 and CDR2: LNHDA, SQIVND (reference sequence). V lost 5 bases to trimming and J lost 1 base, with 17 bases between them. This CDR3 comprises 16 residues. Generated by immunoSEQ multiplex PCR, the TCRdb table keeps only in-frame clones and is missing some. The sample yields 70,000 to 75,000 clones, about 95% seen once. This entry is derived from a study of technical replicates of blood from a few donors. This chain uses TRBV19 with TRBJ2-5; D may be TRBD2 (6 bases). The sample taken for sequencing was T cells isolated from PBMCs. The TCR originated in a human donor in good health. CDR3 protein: CASSGPGGALQETQYF. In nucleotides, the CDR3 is TGTGCCAGTAGTGGGCCTGGCGGGGCCCTCCAAGAGACCCAGTACTTC.